The 14 T cell receptor beta chains given below trace back to one sample, sequenced in a study of T-cell memory formation after mild COVID-19. Via MiXCR, TCRdb re-called the 5' RACE reads, giving one row per CDR3 protein. The sample records fewer than 550,000 distinct CDR3 sequences, roughly 20% being singletons. Sequenced: PBMCs or a T cell subset sorted from them (not recorded which). These TCRs come from an adult woman who had mild COVID-19 (a few samples of this study predate the infection). Cell type and time point are not known.

The chain links TRBV9 to TRBJ2-5; TRBD1 aligns across 9 bases. This CDR3 spans 17 amino acids. V lost 0 bases and J lost 2; bases outside the gene matches: 8. Germline CDR1 and CDR2: SGDLS and YYNGEE. The CDR3 DNA is TGTGCCAGCAGCGTAGCTTCGGACAGGGGTTGGCAAGAGACCCAGTACTTC. This codes for CASSVASDRGWQETQYF. The complete variable domain, with remaining parts taken from reference TRBV9 and TRBJ2-5, reads DSGVTQTPKHLITATGQRVTLRCSPRSGDLSVYWYQQSLDQGLQFLIQYYNGEERAKGNILERFSAQQFPDLHSELNLSSLELGDSALYFCASSVASDRGWQETQYFGPGTRLLVL.

The chain joins TRBV7-3 to TRBJ2-1; tentatively, D is TRBD1 (5 bases). CDR3 length: 14 amino acids. V was clipped by 5 bases and J by 4 bases, with 12 bases between them. Germline values: CDR1 SGHTA, CDR2 FQGTGA. The CDR3 nucleotides are TGTGCCAGCAGCCGGACGGCAGGGTACAATGAGCAGTTCTTC. Encoded protein: CASSRTAGYNEQFF.

The V call is TRBV12-3 or TRBV12-4, the J call TRBJ1-2; D ambiguous. Between the trimmed V and J ends, which lost 5 bases and 2 bases, there was a span of 12 bases. The CDR3 is made up of 14 amino acids. The CDR3 is CASSRTDPNYGYTF. In nucleotides, the CDR3 is TGTGCCAGCAGTCGGACGGATCCAAACTATGGCTACACCTTC.

This clonotype was seen a few times. The chain carries TRBV7-9 and TRBJ2-7; D may be TRBD1 (5 bases). CDR1 SEHNR and CDR2 FQNEAQ come from the germline V gene (reference sequence). V was pared by 5 bases and J by 4 bases, with 18 bases between. There are 15 residues in the CDR3. The CDR3 coding sequence is TGTGCCAGCAGCCCGCCCGAAGGGGATCAGTACGAGCAGTACTTC. It is translated as CASSPPEGDQYEQYF.

The genes are TRBV10-3 and TRBJ2-5, with 7 bases fitting TRBD1. Germline V gene lookup returns CDR1 ENHRY and CDR2 SYGVKD. V shed 10 bases and J 7 bases; nucleotides not matched to a gene: 12. The CDR3 totals 13 residues. Here the CDR3 reads CATGTDERGTQYF. CDR3 DNA: TGTGCCACCGGGACAGACGAAAGAGGGACCCAGTACTTC.

This clonotype came up a few times. The chain has TRBV20-1 and TRBJ2-5, with TRBD1 matching 9 bases. Germline V lookup: CDR1 DFQATT, CDR2 SNEGSKA (reference sequence). With 5 bases clipped from V and 5 bases from J, the junction kept 9 bases outside the gene matches. CDR3 size: 14 residues. CDR3 DNA: TGCAGTGCTGTAATACAGGGGGCCTTGGAGACCCAGTACTTC. Amino acid sequence: CSAVIQGALETQYF.

This clonotype was seen a handful of times. The rearrangement joins TRBV7-8 to TRBJ1-4, with D perhaps matching TRBD1 (5 bases). The CDR3 runs 15 residues. From germline, CDR1 is SGHVS and CDR2 FQNEAQ. The germline V and J ends were trimmed by 5 bases and 7 bases, with 17 bases remaining between them. This chain's CDR3 is CASSTAAGRGEKLFF. Written as DNA, the CDR3 is TGTGCCAGCAGCACCGCGGCAGGGAGAGGTGAAAAACTGTTTTTT.

This clonotype was seen at least ten times. This rearrangement joins TRBV6-5 to TRBJ1-2; TRBD1 aligns across 8 bases. The length of the CDR3 is 13 residues. The V segment lost 6 bases and the J segment 8 bases; nucleotides outside the gene matches: 8. Germline CDR1 reads MNHEY; CDR2 reads SVGAGI. This CDR3 is CASSPGTGRGYTF. The CDR3, as DNA: TGTGCCAGCAGCCCCGGGACAGGACGAGGCTACACCTTC.

This clonotype was observed a few times. The chain carries TRBV6-2 or TRBV6-3 and TRBJ1-1; 8 bases fit TRBD1. CDR1 MNHEY and CDR2 SVGEGT come from the germline V gene. The CDR3 has 18 amino acids. Trimming at V came to 4 bases and at J to 2 bases, leaving 15 bases not matched to a gene. The CDR3 DNA sequence: TGTGCCAGCAGTTCCGCGGAAGGACAGGGAAGTAGAAACACTGAAGCTTTCTTT. Protein: CASSSAEGQGSRNTEAFF.

The J gene is TRBJ2-7, the V gene TRBV15; 13 bases line up with TRBD2. CDR1 is LNHNV and CDR2 is YYDKDF in the germline V gene (reference sequence). V dropped 0 bases and J dropped 0; count of bases not matched to a gene: 11. This CDR3 contains 20 residues. This CDR3 is CATSREGLAGKGWGSYEQYF. The CDR3 nucleotides are TGTGCCACCAGCAGAGAGGGACTAGCGGGAAAGGGTTGGGGCTCCTACGAGCAGTACTTC.

This clonotype was counted at least ten times. The CDR3 DNA follows: TGCAGTGCAAGACATCTTAGTCAGCGCTATGAGCAGTTCTTC. This sequence encodes CSARHLSQRYEQFF. The chain joins TRBV20-1 to TRBJ2-1, with D unresolved. V was cut by 6 bases and J by 8 bases, with 20 bases left in between. The germline CDR1 and CDR2 sequences are DFQATT and SNEGSKA (reference sequence). CDR3 size: 14 residues.

This clonotype was seen only a few times. This chain connects TRBV24-1 to TRBJ2-5, with D tentatively TRBD1 (6 bases). Per the germline V gene, CDR1 is KGHDR and CDR2 is SFDVKD. V was trimmed by 3 bases and J by 4 bases, leaving 17 bases between them. The CDR3 is made up of 16 amino acids. CDR3 sequence: CATSDGHRDLGETQYF. DNA for the CDR3: TGTGCCACCAGTGATGGACACAGGGACCTGGGAGAGACCCAGTACTTC.

This clonotype was seen only a few times. V and J are TRBV12-3 or TRBV12-4 and TRBJ2-1; 9 bases agree with TRBD1. The V and J ends lost 7 bases and 7 bases, in that order; junction bases with no gene match: 8. The CDR3 is 14 amino acids. CDR3 loop: CASNPGQGSNEQFF. The CDR3 coding sequence is TGTGCCAGCAACCCGGGACAGGGATCGAATGAGCAGTTCTTC.

This clonotype has only a few counts. J is TRBJ2-7 and V is TRBV5-1; D gene unclear. The CDR3 covers 11 residues. Germline lookup yields CDR1 SGHRS and CDR2 YFSETQ. V lost 4 bases to trimming and J lost 3 bases, with 5 bases between them. The CDR3 DNA is TGCGCCAGCAGCGCCAACTACGAGCAGTACTTC. Its translation is CASSANYEQYF. Based on the CDR3 plus reference TRBV5-1 and TRBJ2-7, the full variable domain is KAGVTQTPRYLIKTRGQQVTLSCSPISGHRSVSWYQQTPGQGLQFLFEYFSETQRNKGNFPGRFSGRQFSNSRSEMNVSTLELGDSALYLCASSANYEQYFGPGTRLTVT.